Sequencing of this T cell receptor (beta chain) was carried out in a study of cytomegalovirus exposure and HLA in healthy donors. PCR primers comprised 60 Vbeta and 13 Jbeta primers. Assay used: immunoSEQ multiplex PCR; TCRdb lists only in-frame clones, some missing. The sample comprises some 160,000 clones, about four fifths of which are singletons, and around 9.1% rests with the top ten. The CDR3 runs 14 residues. The germline V gene encodes CDR1 MNHEY and CDR2 SMNVEV (reference sequence). The V gene lost 5 bases and the J gene lost 2 bases, with 11 bases spanning the gap. The sequencing input was PBMCs. The rearrangement joins TRBV27 to TRBJ2-3; D not certain. The receptor was derived from a male donor in good health and CMV-seropositive. CDR3 region: CASSPRQLTDTQYF. For the CDR3, the DNA is TGTGCCAGCAGTCCCAGGCAACTCACAGATACGCAGTATTTT.